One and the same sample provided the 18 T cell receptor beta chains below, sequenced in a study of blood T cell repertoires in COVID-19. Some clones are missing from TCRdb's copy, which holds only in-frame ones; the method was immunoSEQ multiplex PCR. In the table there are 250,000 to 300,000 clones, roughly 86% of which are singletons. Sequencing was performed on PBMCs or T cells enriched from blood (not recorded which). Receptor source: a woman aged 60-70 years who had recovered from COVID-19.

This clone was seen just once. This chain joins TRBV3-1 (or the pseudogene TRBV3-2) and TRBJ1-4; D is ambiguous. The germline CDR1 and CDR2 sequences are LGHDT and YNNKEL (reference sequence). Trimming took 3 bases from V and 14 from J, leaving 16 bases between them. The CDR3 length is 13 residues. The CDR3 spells CASSHPPWRALFF. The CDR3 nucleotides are TGTGCCAGCAGCCACCCTCCGTGGCGGGCGCTGTTTTTT.

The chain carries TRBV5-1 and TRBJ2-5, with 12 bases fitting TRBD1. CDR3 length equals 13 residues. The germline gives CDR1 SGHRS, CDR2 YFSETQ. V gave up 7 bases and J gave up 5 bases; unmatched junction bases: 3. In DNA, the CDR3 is TGCGCCAGCGGGACAGGGGGCGCCGAGACCCAGTACTTC. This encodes CASGTGGAETQYF.

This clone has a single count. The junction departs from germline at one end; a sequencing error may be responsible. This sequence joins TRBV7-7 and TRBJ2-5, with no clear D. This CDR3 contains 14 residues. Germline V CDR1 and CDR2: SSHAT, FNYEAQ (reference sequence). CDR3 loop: CASSSTAHQETQYF. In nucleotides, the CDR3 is TGTGCTAGCAGCTCTACCGCCCACCAAGAGACCCAGTACTTC.

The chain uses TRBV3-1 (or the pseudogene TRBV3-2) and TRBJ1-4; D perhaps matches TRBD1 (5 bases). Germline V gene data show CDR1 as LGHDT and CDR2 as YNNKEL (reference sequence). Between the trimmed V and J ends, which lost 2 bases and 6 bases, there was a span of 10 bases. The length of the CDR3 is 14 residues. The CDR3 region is CASSQKRQYEKLFF. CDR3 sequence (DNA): TGTGCCAGCAGCCAAAAACGACAGTATGAAAAACTGTTTTTT.

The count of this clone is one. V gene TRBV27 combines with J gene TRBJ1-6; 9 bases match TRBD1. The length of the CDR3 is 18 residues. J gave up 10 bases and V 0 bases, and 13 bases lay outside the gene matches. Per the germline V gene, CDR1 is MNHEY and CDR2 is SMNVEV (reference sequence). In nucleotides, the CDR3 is TGTGCCAGCAGTTTATCTCCGGGACAGGGATCGGGCGGATCACCCCTCCACTTT. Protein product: CASSLSPGQGSGGSPLHF.

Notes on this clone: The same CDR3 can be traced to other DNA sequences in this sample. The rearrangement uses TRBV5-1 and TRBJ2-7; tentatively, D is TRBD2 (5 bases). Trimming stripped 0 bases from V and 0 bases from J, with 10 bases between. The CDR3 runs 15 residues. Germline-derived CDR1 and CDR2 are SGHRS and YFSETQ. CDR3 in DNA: TGCGCCAGCAGCTTGGCCGCGGGCTACTCCTACGAGCAGTACTTC. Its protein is CASSLAAGYSYEQYF. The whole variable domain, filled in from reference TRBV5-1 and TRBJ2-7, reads KAGVTQTPRYLIKTRGQQVTLSCSPISGHRSVSWYQQTPGQGLQFLFEYFSETQRNKGNFPGRFSGRQFSNSRSEMNVSTLELGDSALYLCASSLAAGYSYEQYFGPGTRLTVT.

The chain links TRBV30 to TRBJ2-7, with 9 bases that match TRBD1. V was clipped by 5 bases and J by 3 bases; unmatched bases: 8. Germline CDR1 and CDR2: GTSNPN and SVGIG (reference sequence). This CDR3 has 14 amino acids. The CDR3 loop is CAWGRTGVGYEQYF. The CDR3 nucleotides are TGTGCCTGGGGCAGGACAGGGGTCGGCTACGAGCAGTACTTC.

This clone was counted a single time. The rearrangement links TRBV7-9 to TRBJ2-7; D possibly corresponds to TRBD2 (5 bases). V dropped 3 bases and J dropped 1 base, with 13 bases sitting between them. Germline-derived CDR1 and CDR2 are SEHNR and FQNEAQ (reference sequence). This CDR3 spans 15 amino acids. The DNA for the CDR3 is TGTGCCAGCAGCTTTGGGAGCGCTAGGTCCTACGAGCAGTACTTC. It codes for CASSFGSARSYEQYF. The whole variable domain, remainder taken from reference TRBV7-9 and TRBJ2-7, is DTGVSQNPRHKITKRGQNVTFRCDPISEHNRLYWYRQTLGQGPEFLTYFQNEAQLEKSRLLSDRFSAERPKGSFSTLEIQRTEQGDSAMYLCASSFGSARSYEQYFGPGTRLTVT.

DNA for the CDR3: TGCGCCAGCAGCCCGGGACAGGCACCGGTCCAAGAGACCCAGTACTTC. It codes for CASSPGQAPVQETQYF. The J gene is TRBJ2-5, the V gene TRBV5-1, with 8 bases lining up with TRBD1. The CDR3 runs 16 residues. J gave up 1 base and V 4 bases, and 9 bases lay outside the gene matches. Per germline, CDR1 SGHRS and CDR2 YFSETQ.

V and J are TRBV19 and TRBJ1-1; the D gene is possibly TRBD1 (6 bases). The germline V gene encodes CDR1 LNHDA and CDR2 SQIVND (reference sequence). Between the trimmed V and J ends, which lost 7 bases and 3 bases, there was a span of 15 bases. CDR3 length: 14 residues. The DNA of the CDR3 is TGTGCCAGTAATCACAGGGAGTACGACACTGAAGCTTTCTTT. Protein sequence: CASNHREYDTEAFF.

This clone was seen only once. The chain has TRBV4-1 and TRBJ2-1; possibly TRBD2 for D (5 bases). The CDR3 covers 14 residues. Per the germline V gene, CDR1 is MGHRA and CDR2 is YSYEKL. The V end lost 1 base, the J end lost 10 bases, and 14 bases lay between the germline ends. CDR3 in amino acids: CASSQVQGGSEQFF. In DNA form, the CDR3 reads TGCGCCAGCAGCCAAGTCCAAGGAGGCTCGGAGCAGTTCTTC.

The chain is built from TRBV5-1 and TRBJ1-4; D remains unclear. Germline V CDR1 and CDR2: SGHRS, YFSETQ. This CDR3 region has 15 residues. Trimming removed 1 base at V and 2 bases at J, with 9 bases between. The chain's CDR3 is CASSLNTATNEKLFF. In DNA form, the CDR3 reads TGCGCCAGCAGCTTGAATACAGCTACTAATGAAAAACTGTTTTTT.

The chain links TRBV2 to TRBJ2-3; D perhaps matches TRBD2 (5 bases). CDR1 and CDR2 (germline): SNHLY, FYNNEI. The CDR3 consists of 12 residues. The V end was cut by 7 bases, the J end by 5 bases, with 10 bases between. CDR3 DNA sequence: TGTGCCAGCACCGGCGGACTAGATACGCAGTATTTT. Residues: CASTGGLDTQYF.

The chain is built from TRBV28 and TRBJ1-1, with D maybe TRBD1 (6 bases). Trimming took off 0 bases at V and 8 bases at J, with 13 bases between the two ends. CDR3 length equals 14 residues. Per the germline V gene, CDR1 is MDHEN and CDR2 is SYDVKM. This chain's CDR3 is CASSLWGDRIEAFF. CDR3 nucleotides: TGTGCCAGCAGTTTATGGGGTGACAGGATAGAAGCTTTCTTT. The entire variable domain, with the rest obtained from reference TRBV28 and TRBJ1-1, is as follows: DVKVTQSSRYLVKRTGEKVFLECVQDMDHENMFWYRQDPGLGLRLIYFSYDVKMKEKGDIPEGYSVSREKKERFSLILESASTNQTSMYLCASSLWGDRIEAFFGQGTRLTVV.

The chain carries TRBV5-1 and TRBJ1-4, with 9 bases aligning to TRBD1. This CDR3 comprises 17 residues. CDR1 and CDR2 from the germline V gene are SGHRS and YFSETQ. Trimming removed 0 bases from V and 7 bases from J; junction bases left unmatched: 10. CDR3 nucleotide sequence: TGCGCCAGCAGCTTGGAAGGACAGGGGAGCTCTTCTGAAAAACTGTTTTTT. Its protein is CASSLEGQGSSSEKLFF.

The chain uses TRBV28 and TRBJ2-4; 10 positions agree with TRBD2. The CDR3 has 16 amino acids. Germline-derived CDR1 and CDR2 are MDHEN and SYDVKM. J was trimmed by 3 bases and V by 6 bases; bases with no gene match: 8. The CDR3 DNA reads TGTGCCAGCAGCCCCAAACTAGCGGGACTCAAAAACATTCAGTACTTC. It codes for CASSPKLAGLKNIQYF.

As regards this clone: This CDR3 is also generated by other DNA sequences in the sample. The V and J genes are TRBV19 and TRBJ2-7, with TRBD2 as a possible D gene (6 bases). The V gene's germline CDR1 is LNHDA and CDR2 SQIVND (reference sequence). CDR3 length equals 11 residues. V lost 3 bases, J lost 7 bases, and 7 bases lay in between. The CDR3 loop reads CASSIRGEQYF. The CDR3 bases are TGTGCCAGTAGTATTCGGGGGGAGCAGTACTTC.

The CDR3 DNA is TGCGCCAGCAGCACCCGACAGGGTGGTGAAAGCGAGCAGTACTTC. Translated, it gives CASSTRQGGESEQYF. The chain combines TRBV5-1 with TRBJ2-7, with TRBD1 identical over 7 bases. CDR1 and CDR2 (germline): SGHRS, YFSETQ. This CDR3 spans 15 amino acids. Trimming at V came to 4 bases and at J to 6 bases, leaving 13 bases not matched to a gene. The variable domain in full, with the rest retrieved from reference TRBV5-1 and TRBJ2-7, is KAGVTQTPRYLIKTRGQQVTLSCSPISGHRSVSWYQQTPGQGLQFLFEYFSETQRNKGNFPGRFSGRQFSNSRSEMNVSTLELGDSALYLCASSTRQGGESEQYFGPGTRLTVT.